Here is one TCR beta chain with its context. The data derive from a study of cytomegalovirus exposure and HLA in healthy donors. A multiplex PCR was run with 60 Vbeta primers and 13 Jbeta primers. Clones were sequenced by immunoSEQ multiplex PCR, and TCRdb holds only the in-frame ones, with some missing. The repertoire consists of some 74,000 clones, with around 82% occurring once and the leading ten covering over 0.95%. Germline assignment: CDR1 SGHAT and CDR2 FQNNGV. The length of the CDR3 is 12 residues. V lost 4 bases to trimming and J lost 6 bases, with 9 bases between them. The chain has TRBV11-2 and TRBJ1-1; no clear D. This TCR was sampled from a male donor in good health and CMV-seronegative. Source material: PBMCs. The DNA for the CDR3 is TGTGCCAGCAGCTCGGAAGGAGCTGAAGCTTTCTTT. It translates to CASSSEGAEAFF.